This TCR beta chain was obtained from a study of shared clonotypes between healthy human individuals. Study context: Each donor had three CD4 naive, three CD4 memory, two CD8 naive and one CD8 memory plate.

V lost 5 bases, J lost 2 bases, and 16 bases lay in between. Germline lookup yields CDR1 KGHSH and CDR2 LQKENI. The CDR3 extends over 15 amino acids. Worth noting for this clone: Its target is not known.

CD4+ cells yielded CD45RA+ naive and CD45RA-negative memory subsets. Profiling relied on immunoSEQ multiplex PCR, and the TCRdb table lists in-frame clones only, not all of them. The data show 2.3 million or so clones, with 85% to 95% seen just once and 0.35% to 0.45% held by the top ten. Study-level findings and limits: An effect of sequencing depth on clonotype sharing among donors was expected.

The chain joins TRBV18 to TRBJ2-7, with D possibly matching TRBD1 (6 bases). What was sequenced was naive CD4+ T cells from PBMCs. Regarding subset: CD45RA+ positively selected. The sequence came from a man aged 18 to 30 in good health. Some clones in this sample may be carry-over from other donors' samples. In nucleotides, the CDR3 is TGTGCCAGCTCATCGACAGGTCTCGGCGCCTACGAGCAGTACTTC. Translated: CASSSTGLGAYEQYF.